These T cell receptor beta chains were read from a single sample in a study of T cell repertoires in cytomegalovirus infection. MiXCR was run by TCRdb on the reads, yielding one entry per CDR3 protein. The repertoire has fewer than 400,000 distinct CDR3 sequences, 18% of them found once; the top ten carry under 9%. The sequenced material came from PBMCs. These receptors were taken from a human donor in good health (CMV status not recorded). Some clones in this sample may be carry-over from other donors' samples. Both conserved end residues are part of each CDR3. A D gene is named only where the DNA matches it firmly. Only some rows state a clone size, as once, few, many or a class for expanded clones.

v_gene	j_gene	d_gene	abundance	CDR3aa	CDR3nt
TRBV5-6	TRBJ1-3	-	-	CASSPPGATSGNTIYF	TGTGCCAGCAGCCCTCCGGGGGCGACCTCTGGAAACACTATATATTTT
TRBV7-9	TRBJ2-3	-	many	CASSRTGPGATDTQYF	TGTGCCAGCAGTCGTACGGGCCCGGGAGCAACAGATACGCAGTATTTT
TRBV9	TRBJ2-1	TRBD2	few	CASSSPGSGGAGYNEQFF	TGTGCCAGCAGCTCCCCGGGGAGCGGGGGGGCCGGGTACAATGAGCAGTTCTTC
TRBV6-2/TRBV6-3	TRBJ2-2	-	-	CASSYMGARTGELFF	TGTGCCAGCAGTTACATGGGGGCTCGGACCGGGGAGCTGTTTTTT
TRBV5-4	TRBJ2-4	TRBD1	few	CASNEDRAKNIQYF	TGTGCCAGCAACGAGGACAGGGCCAAAAACATTCAGTACTTC
TRBV7-9	TRBJ1-1	-	-	CASSLAYYGAFF	TGTGCCAGCAGCTTAGCGTATTACGGAGCTTTCTTT
TRBV19	TRBJ2-1	-	-	CASSMGGNGNEQFF	TGTGCCAGTAGTATGGGCGGGAATGGTAATGAGCAGTTCTTC
TRBV9	TRBJ1-4	TRBD1	few	CASSVGQADEKLFF	TGTGCCAGCAGTGTGGGACAGGCGGATGAAAAACTGTTTTTT
TRBV5-1	TRBJ2-1	TRBD1	once	CASGFGQGPHNEQFF	TGCGCCAGCGGATTCGGACAGGGCCCCCACAATGAGCAGTTCTTC
TRBV25-1	TRBJ1-1	-	many	CASSGVTEAFF	TGTGCCAGCAGTGGGGTCACTGAAGCTTTCTTT
TRBV6-1	TRBJ1-1	TRBD1	many	CASSLSTGAGTEAFF	TGTGCCAGCAGTTTATCGACAGGGGCGGGCACTGAAGCTTTCTTT
TRBV2	TRBJ1-2	-	few	CASSSGLNNYGYTF	TGTGCCAGCAGTTCGGGACTGAATAACTATGGCTACACCTTC
TRBV6-2/TRBV6-3	TRBJ2-3	TRBD2	-	CASSWTSPTDTQYF	TGTGCCAGCAGCTGGACTAGCCCCACAGATACGCAGTATTTT
TRBV7-2	TRBJ2-1	-	many	CASSGGTLYNEQFF	TGTGCCAGCAGTGGGGGGACTCTCTACAATGAGCAGTTCTTC
TRBV7-9	TRBJ1-5	TRBD1	-	CASSSTGQGGGNQPQHF	TGTGCCAGCAGCTCAACCGGACAGGGGGGGGGCAATCAGCCCCAGCATTTT
TRBV10-2	TRBJ1-1	-	many	CASSPNPGVTEAFF	TGCGCCAGCAGCCCGAACCCGGGGGTTACTGAAGCTTTCTTT
TRBV7-9	TRBJ2-5	-	many	CASSLGREVETQYF	TGTGCCAGCAGCTTGGGACGTGAAGTAGAGACCCAGTACTTC
TRBV5-4	TRBJ2-3	-	many	CASSPGSSPGDTQYF	TGTGCCAGCAGCCCCGGGAGTTCCCCGGGTGATACGCAGTATTTT
TRBV10-3	TRBJ1-1	TRBD1	-	CAIRGQGRGEAFF	TGTGCCATCAGAGGACAGGGCCGGGGGGAAGCTTTCTTT
TRBV2	TRBJ2-3	-	-	CASRGLADTQYF	TGTGCCAGCCGAGGGCTAGCAGATACGCAGTATTTT
TRBV15	TRBJ2-5	-	few	CATSLNEETQYF	TGTGCCACCAGCCTAAATGAAGAGACCCAGTACTTC
TRBV27	TRBJ1-6	TRBD1	-	CASSPRQGRSPLHF	TGTGCCAGCAGTCCCCGACAGGGTCGGTCACCCCTCCACTTT
TRBV5-1	TRBJ2-1	TRBD2	few	CASSLGLAGHYNEQFF	TGCGCCAGCAGCTTGGGATTAGCGGGCCATTACAATGAGCAGTTCTTC
TRBV20-1	TRBJ2-3	-	-	CSASREMGDTQYF	TGCAGTGCTAGTAGGGAGATGGGCGATACGCAGTATTTT
TRBV28	TRBJ1-2	-	-	CASSSPGTRPESF	TGTGCCAGCAGTTCACCGGGGACACGCCCGGAAAGTTTC
TRBV10-2	TRBJ2-3	-	many	CASRDRAGTDTQYF	TGCGCCAGCAGGGATAGGGCCGGAACAGATACGCAGTATTTT
TRBV28	TRBJ1-4	-	many	CASSWLREKLFF	TGTGCCAGCTCCTGGTTGCGTGAAAAACTGTTTTTT
TRBV4-2	TRBJ1-4	-	many	CASSQVPPEGLNNEKLFF	TGTGCCAGCAGCCAAGTTCCTCCGGAGGGTCTGAACAATGAAAAACTGTTTTTT
TRBV18	TRBJ2-1	-	few	CASSPQGVTGTHNEQFF	TGTGCCAGCTCACCTCAGGGAGTAACGGGAACACACAATGAGCAGTTCTTC
TRBV20-1	TRBJ2-5	-	-	CSASIKGGETQYF	TGCAGTGCTAGCATAAAAGGGGGAGAGACCCAGTACTTC
TRBV7-6	TRBJ2-1	TRBD2	many	CASSWGGTSGQNEQFF	TGTGCCAGCAGCTGGGGGGGGACTAGCGGTCAAAATGAGCAGTTCTTC
TRBV12-3/TRBV12-4	TRBJ2-7	-	-	CASSFRVDYEQYF	TGTGCCAGCAGCTTCAGGGTTGACTACGAGCAGTACTTC
TRBV10-3	TRBJ2-1	TRBD2	-	CAISESHAGLAGGPSDEQFF	TGTGCCATCAGTGAAAGCCACGCGGGACTAGCGGGAGGGCCGTCGGATGAGCAGTTCTTC
TRBV7-9	TRBJ2-5	TRBD2	-	CASSPLAEQETQYF	TGTGCCAGCAGCCCGCTAGCGGAACAAGAGACCCAGTACTTC
TRBV27	TRBJ2-2	-	-	CASSPTSPGTGELFF	TGTGCCAGCAGTCCAACCAGCCCGGGCACCGGGGAGCTGTTTTTT
TRBV7-2	TRBJ1-2	-	many	CASSLVRGDYGYTF	TGTGCCAGCAGCTTAGTGCGGGGCGACTATGGCTACACCTTC
TRBV4-1	TRBJ1-2	-	-	CASSSRTRKDGYTF	TGCGCCAGCAGCTCAAGGACGCGGAAAGATGGCTACACCTTC
TRBV20-1	TRBJ2-1	TRBD2	-	CSAREGRELGGFYNEQFF	TGCAGTGCTAGGGAGGGGAGGGAGTTGGGGGGGTTCTACAATGAGCAGTTCTTC
TRBV20-1	TRBJ1-1	TRBD1	few	CSAAGQGRVTEAFF	TGCAGTGCAGCGGGACAGGGAAGGGTAACTGAAGCTTTCTTT
TRBV12-3/TRBV12-4	TRBJ1-2	-	many	CASSPLQIGTF	TGTGCCAGCAGTCCCTTACAGATAGGAACCTTC
TRBV2	TRBJ1-6	-	-	CASSADRLGELGNSPLHF	TGTGCCAGCAGTGCCGACAGATTAGGGGAATTGGGGAATTCACCCCTCCACTTT
TRBV19	TRBJ2-2	-	-	CASTSANTGELFF	TGTGCCAGTACCTCCGCGAACACCGGGGAGCTGTTTTTT
TRBV29-1	TRBJ2-4	-	few	CSVEGAKNIQYF	TGCAGCGTTGAAGGGGCCAAAAACATTCAGTACTTC
TRBV6-2/TRBV6-3	TRBJ2-1	-	few	CASRQRTVYNEQFF	TGTGCCAGCAGGCAGAGGACAGTCTACAATGAGCAGTTCTTC
TRBV7-7	TRBJ2-5	TRBD2	many	CASSLLAEETQYF	TGTGCCAGCAGCTTACTAGCGGAAGAGACCCAGTACTTC
TRBV10-3	TRBJ2-2	-	-	CAIGPGATGELFF	TGTGCCATCGGACCGGGGGCCACCGGGGAGCTGTTTTTT
TRBV7-2	TRBJ2-3	-	many	CASSSGGAVTDTQYF	TGTGCCAGCAGTTCGGGTGGGGCAGTCACAGATACGCAGTATTTT
TRBV7-2	TRBJ2-6	-	many	CASSLVSGANVLTF	TGTGCCAGCAGCTTAGTCTCTGGGGCCAACGTCCTGACTTTC
TRBV7-2	TRBJ2-1	TRBD2	many	CASSFPRSSGSEQFF	TGTGCCAGCAGCTTTCCCCGATCTAGCGGCAGTGAGCAGTTCTTC
TRBV20-1	TRBJ2-1	TRBD2	-	CSATTYGLAAYNEQFF	TGCAGTGCAACTACTTACGGGCTAGCGGCTTACAATGAGCAGTTCTTC
TRBV2	TRBJ1-6	TRBD1	-	CASSETGGSPLHF	TGTGCCAGCAGTGAGACAGGGGGTTCACCCCTCCACTTT
TRBV7-2	TRBJ2-3	-	many	CASSRESGSLGTQYF	TGTGCCAGCAGCCGGGAATCGGGATCGTTGGGTACGCAGTATTTT
TRBV12-3/TRBV12-4	TRBJ2-7	TRBD1	-	CASSYRDRGPYEQYF	TGTGCCAGCAGTTACCGGGACAGGGGACCCTACGAGCAGTACTTC